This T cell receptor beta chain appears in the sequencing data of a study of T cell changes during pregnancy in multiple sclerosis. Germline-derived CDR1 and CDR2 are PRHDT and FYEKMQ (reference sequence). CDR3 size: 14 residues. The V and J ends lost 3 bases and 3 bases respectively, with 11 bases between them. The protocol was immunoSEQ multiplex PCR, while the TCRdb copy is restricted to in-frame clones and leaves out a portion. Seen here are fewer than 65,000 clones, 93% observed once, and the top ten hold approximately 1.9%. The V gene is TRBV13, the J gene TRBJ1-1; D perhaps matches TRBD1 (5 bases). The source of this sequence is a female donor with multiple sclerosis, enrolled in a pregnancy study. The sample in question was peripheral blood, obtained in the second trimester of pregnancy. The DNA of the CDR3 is TGTGCCAGCAGCTTGGTAGGGGAAGACACTGAAGCTTTCTTT. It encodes CASSLVGEDTEAFF.